This TCR beta chain was observed in a study of T-cell reconstitution after alpha-beta-depleted transplantation in children. As it was prepared, the TCRbeta library received unique molecular identifiers. MiXCR was run by TCRdb on the PCR reads, yielding one entry per CDR3 protein. The sample holds just over 350,000 distinct CDR3 sequences, roughly 13% seen once. This clonotype was counted only a few times. Germline V lookup: CDR1 SGHAT, CDR2 FQNNGV. There are 14 residues in the CDR3. The germline V and J ends were trimmed by 3 bases and 6 bases, with 13 bases remaining between them. This chain uses TRBV11-2 with TRBJ2-3; D not certain. The receptor was derived from a human donor who donated a stem cell graft to a child with Fanconi anemia. Specimen: PBMCs, collected from the stem cell graft. The CDR3 region is CASSFLRAGDTQYF. The CDR3 DNA follows: TGTGCCAGCAGCTTCTTAAGGGCTGGTGATACGCAGTATTTT.